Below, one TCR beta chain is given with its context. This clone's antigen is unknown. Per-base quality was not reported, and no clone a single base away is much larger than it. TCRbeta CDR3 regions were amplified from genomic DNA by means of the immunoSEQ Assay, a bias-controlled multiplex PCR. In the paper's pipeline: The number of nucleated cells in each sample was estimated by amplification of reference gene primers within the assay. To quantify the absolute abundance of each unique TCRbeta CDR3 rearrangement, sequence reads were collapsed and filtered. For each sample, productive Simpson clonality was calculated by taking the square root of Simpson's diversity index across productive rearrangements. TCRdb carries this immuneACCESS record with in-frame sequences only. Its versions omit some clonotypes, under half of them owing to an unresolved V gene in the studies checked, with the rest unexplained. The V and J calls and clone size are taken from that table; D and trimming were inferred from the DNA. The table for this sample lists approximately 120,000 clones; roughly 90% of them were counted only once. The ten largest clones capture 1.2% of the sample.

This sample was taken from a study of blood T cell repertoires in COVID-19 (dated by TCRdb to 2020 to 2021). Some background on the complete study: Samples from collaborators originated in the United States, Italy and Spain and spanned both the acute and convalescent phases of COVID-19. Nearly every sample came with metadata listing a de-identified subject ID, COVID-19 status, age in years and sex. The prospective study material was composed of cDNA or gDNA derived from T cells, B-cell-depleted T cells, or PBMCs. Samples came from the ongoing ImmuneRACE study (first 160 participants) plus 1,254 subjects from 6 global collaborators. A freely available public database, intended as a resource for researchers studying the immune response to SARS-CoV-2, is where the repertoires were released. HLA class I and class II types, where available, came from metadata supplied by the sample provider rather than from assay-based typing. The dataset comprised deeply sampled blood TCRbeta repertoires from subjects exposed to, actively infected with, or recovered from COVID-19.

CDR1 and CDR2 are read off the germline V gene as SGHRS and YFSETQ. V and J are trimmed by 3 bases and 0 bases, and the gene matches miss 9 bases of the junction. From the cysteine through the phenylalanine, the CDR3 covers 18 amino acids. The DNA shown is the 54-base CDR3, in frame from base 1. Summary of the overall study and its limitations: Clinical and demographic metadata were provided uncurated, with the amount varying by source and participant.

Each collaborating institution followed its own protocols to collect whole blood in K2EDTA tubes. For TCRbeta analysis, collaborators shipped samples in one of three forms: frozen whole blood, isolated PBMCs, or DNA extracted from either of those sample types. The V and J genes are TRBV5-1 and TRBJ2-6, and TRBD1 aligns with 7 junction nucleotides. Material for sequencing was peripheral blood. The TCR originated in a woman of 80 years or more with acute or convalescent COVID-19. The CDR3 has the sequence CASSSTGVAYSGANVLTF. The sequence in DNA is TGCGCCAGCAGCTCTACAGGGGTGGCGTACTCTGGGGCCAACGTCCTGACTTTC. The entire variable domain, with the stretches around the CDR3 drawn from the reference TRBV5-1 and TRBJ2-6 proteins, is KAGVTQTPRYLIKTRGQQVTLSCSPISGHRSVSWYQQTPGQGLQFLFEYFSETQRNKGNFPGRFSGRQFSNSRSEMNVSTLELGDSALYLCASSSTGVAYSGANVLTFGAGSRLTVL.